These 20 T cell receptor beta chains were sequenced from one sample in a study of blood T cell repertoires in COVID-19. Using immunoSEQ multiplex PCR, the repertoire was profiled, and TCRdb retains in-frame clones only, with some absent. This sample has nearly 350,000 clones, with 83% found just once. The source material was peripheral blood. These receptors came from a man aged 25 to 45 with active or convalescent COVID-19.

The chain carries TRBV19 and TRBJ2-7; possible D gene TRBD1, 6 bases. CDR3 length: 14 residues. V was cut by 4 bases and J by 4 bases, with 14 bases left in between. CDR1 LNHDA and CDR2 SQIVND come from the germline V gene (reference sequence). The CDR3 spells CASSTSIQGYEQYF. The CDR3 coding sequence is TGTGCCAGTAGTACCAGCATACAGGGTTACGAGCAGTACTTC.

V gene TRBV9 combines with J gene TRBJ2-5; 7 nucleotides line up with TRBD1. V lost 0 bases and J lost 5; bases outside the gene matches: 4. Germline V CDR1 and CDR2: SGDLS, YYNGEE. The CDR3 totals 14 residues. The CDR3 DNA reads as TGTGCCAGCAGCGTAGATAGCAGGGGGGAGACCCAGTACTTC. This translates into CASSVDSRGETQYF.

J is TRBJ1-1 and V is TRBV7-3; D remains unclear. The germline CDR1 and CDR2 sequences are SGHTA and FQGTGA. Trimming removed 3 bases from V and 2 bases from J, with 10 bases in between. This CDR3 has 14 amino acids. CDR3 loop: CASSLLGLNTEAFF. CDR3 coding DNA: TGTGCCAGCAGCTTGTTGGGCCTAAACACTGAAGCTTTCTTT.

The J gene is TRBJ1-4, the V gene TRBV2, with D unresolved. The germline gives CDR1 SNHLY, CDR2 FYNNEI. CDR3 length equals 12 residues. The V end was cut by 6 bases, the J end by 7 bases, with 9 bases between. As DNA, the CDR3 is TGTGCCAGCAGCCAATCAGTTGAAAAACTGTTTTTT. Translating gives CASSQSVEKLFF.

The V call is TRBV9, the J call TRBJ2-7; 7 bases map to TRBD1. Trimming took 6 bases from V and 7 from J; bases not matched to a gene: 13. This CDR3 is 14 amino acids long. Germline values: CDR1 SGDLS, CDR2 YYNGEE. CDR3 in amino acids: CASNPTGSLNEQYF. Written as DNA, the CDR3 is TGTGCCAGCAACCCGACAGGGTCTCTGAATGAGCAGTACTTC. Full variable domain (remainder filled in from reference TRBV9 and TRBJ2-7): DSGVTQTPKHLITATGQRVTLRCSPRSGDLSVYWYQQSLDQGLQFLIQYYNGEERAKGNILERFSAQQFPDLHSELNLSSLELGDSALYFCASNPTGSLNEQYFGPGTRLTVT.

The V gene is TRBV30, the J gene TRBJ1-1, with 8 bases aligning to TRBD1. From germline, CDR1 is GTSNPN and CDR2 SVGIG (reference sequence). V shed 8 bases and J 4 bases; nucleotides not matched to a gene: 9. The CDR3 spans 13 residues. CDR3 sequence: CAGRTGWVTEAFF. DNA for the CDR3: TGTGCCGGCCGGACAGGGTGGGTCACTGAAGCTTTCTTT.

The V gene is TRBV21-1, the J gene TRBJ2-5; the DNA was not used to check the table's D call, TRBD2. TRBV21-1 is designated a pseudogene. This CDR3 is 15 amino acids long. This CDR3 is CASSKVTGGQETQYF. The CDR3, as DNA: TGTGCCAGCAGCAAAGTGACGGGGGGGCAAGAGACCCAGTACTTC.

The V call is TRBV5-1, the J call TRBJ2-3; possibly TRBD2 for D (5 bases). This CDR3 contains 14 residues. Between the trimmed V and J ends, which lost 4 bases and 6 bases, there was a span of 15 bases. The germline gives CDR1 SGHRS, CDR2 YFSETQ. CDR3 DNA: TGCGCCAGCAGCCCTGGGAGTCCTGGGGATACGCAGTATTTT. It encodes CASSPGSPGDTQYF. Complete variable domain (other parts from reference TRBV5-1 and TRBJ2-3): KAGVTQTPRYLIKTRGQQVTLSCSPISGHRSVSWYQQTPGQGLQFLFEYFSETQRNKGNFPGRFSGRQFSNSRSEMNVSTLELGDSALYLCASSPGSPGDTQYFGPGTRLTVL.

CDR3 protein: CASSISATGATEAFF. CDR3 coding DNA: TGTGCCAGCAGCATCTCAGCGACAGGGGCCACTGAAGCTTTCTTT. The V and J genes are TRBV7-3 and TRBJ1-1; TRBD1 matches at 8 bases. The CDR3 length is 15 residues. V lost 5 bases, J lost 4 bases, and 9 bases stayed unmatched. Germline V gene sequence: CDR1 SGHTA, CDR2 FQGTGA.

This sequence joins TRBV7-9 and TRBJ2-7, with 13 nucleotides matching TRBD2. CDR3 length: 18 amino acids. The V segment lost 5 bases and the J segment 0 bases; nucleotides outside the gene matches: 10. In germline, CDR1 is SEHNR, CDR2 FQNEAQ (reference sequence). Here the CDR3 DNA reads TGTGCCAGCAGCCCACTGACTAGCGGGGGGCCGAGCTCCTACGAGCAGTACTTC. It yields the protein CASSPLTSGGPSSYEQYF.

The gene calls are TRBV7-2 and TRBJ2-7; D possibly corresponds to TRBD1 (6 bases). Germline CDR1 SGHTA, CDR2 FQGNSA. V dropped 4 bases and J dropped 2 bases, with 24 bases sitting between them. The length of the CDR3 is 18 residues. This chain's CDR3 is CASSSRRPSRDKPYEQYF. CDR3 DNA sequence: TGTGCCAGCAGCTCCCGAAGACCATCCCGGGACAAGCCCTACGAGCAGTACTTC. Filled out from reference TRBV7-2 and TRBJ2-7, the complete variable domain reads GAGVSQSPSNKVTEKGKDVELRCDPISGHTALYWYRQSLGQGLEFLIYFQGNSAPDKSGLPSDRFSAERTGGSVSTLTIQRTQQEDSAVYLCASSSRRPSRDKPYEQYFGPGTRLTVT.

The chain links TRBV18 to TRBJ1-1; TRBD1 is a possible D gene (6 bases). This CDR3 has 15 amino acids. Trimming took 3 bases from V and 3 from J, leaving 14 bases between them. Germline assignment: CDR1 KGHSH and CDR2 LQKENI. As DNA, the CDR3 is TGTGCCAGCTCACCGGGGGGGGGCGCGGACACTGAAGCTTTCTTT. Its translation is CASSPGGGADTEAFF.

The V gene is TRBV7-7, the J gene TRBJ2-7; D is uncertain. Germline CDR1 SSHAT, CDR2 FNYEAQ (reference sequence). CDR3 size: 11 residues. V lost 5 bases to trimming and J lost 7 bases, with 9 bases between them. The DNA for the CDR3 is TGTGCCAGCAGCATTCAGAAAGAGCAGTACTTC. It translates to CASSIQKEQYF. Full variable domain (rest looked up from reference TRBV7-7 and TRBJ2-7): GAGVSQSPRYKVTKRGQDVTLRCDPISSHATLYWYQQALGQGPEFLTYFNYEAQPDKSGLPSDRFSAERPEGSISTLTIQRTEQRDSAMYRCASSIQKEQYFGPGTRLTVT.

This clone was found a few times. The V call is TRBV7-6, the J call TRBJ1-5; D unresolved. Trimming pared 5 bases from V and 4 bases from J, leaving 15 bases between. Germline CDR1 is SGHVS and CDR2 is FNYEAQ. The CDR3 covers 15 residues. Here the CDR3 reads CASSLREGANQPQHF. Written as DNA, the CDR3 is TGTGCCAGCAGCCTTCGGGAGGGTGCAAATCAGCCCCAGCATTTT.

V usage is TRBV9 and J usage is TRBJ2-3; perhaps TRBD2 as D (6 bases). This CDR3 has 15 amino acids. CDR1 is SGDLS, CDR2 YYNGEE, per germline. V was shortened by 4 bases and J by 2 bases, with 14 bases between the two germline ends. For the CDR3, the DNA is TGTGCCAGCAGCTTAGGATGGAGGGACACAGATACGCAGTATTTT. Translation gives CASSLGWRDTDTQYF.

The genes are TRBV2 and TRBJ2-1; 12 bases line up with TRBD2. With V trimmed by 2 bases and J by 10 bases, 6 bases remained unmatched. This CDR3 spans 15 amino acids. CDR1 is SNHLY, CDR2 FYNNEI, per germline. The CDR3 DNA sequence: TGTGCCAGCAGTGAACCGGAACTAGCGGGAGGAGAGCAGTTCTTC. Its translation is CASSEPELAGGEQFF.

This rearrangement joins TRBV6-5 to TRBJ1-5; 7 nucleotides match TRBD1. The germline V gene has CDR1 MNHEY and CDR2 SVGAGI. The junction had 7 bases not matched to a gene; V was cut back by 4 bases and J by 7 bases. This CDR3 is built from 14 residues. Here the CDR3 reads CASSSAGGGQPQHF. The CDR3 region has the DNA TGTGCCAGCAGTTCGGCAGGGGGTGGGCAGCCCCAGCATTTT.

The chain uses TRBV20-1 and TRBJ1-6; D unclear. Germline CDR1 and CDR2: DFQATT and SNEGSKA (reference sequence). Trimming stripped 3 bases from V and 5 bases from J, with 11 bases between. CDR3 size: 14 residues. CDR3 in DNA: TGCAGTGCTAGTAGAGGGCGAGATAATTCACCCCTCCACTTT. Its protein product is CSASRGRDNSPLHF.

The count of this clone is one. This rearrangement joins TRBV6-7 to TRBJ1-5; 10 bases map to TRBD1. TRBV6-7 carries the ORF label, with uncertain function. The V and J ends lost 5 bases and 7 bases, in that order; junction bases with no gene match: 5. CDR3 length: 14 residues. CDR3 in DNA: TGTGCCAGCAGTGGGACAGGGGTTCGGCAGCCCCAGCATTTT. Translated, it gives CASSGTGVRQPQHF.

The chain is built from TRBV6-5 and TRBJ1-5, with 8 bases fitting TRBD1. This CDR3 region has 14 residues. Germline lookup yields CDR1 MNHEY and CDR2 SVGAGI. Trimming at V came to 8 bases and at J to 6 bases, leaving 9 bases not matched to a gene. The CDR3: CASVLDREIQPQHF. CDR3 nucleotides: TGTGCCAGCGTCTTGGACAGGGAAATTCAGCCCCAGCATTTT.